The 20 T cell receptor beta chains below come from one sample, sequenced in a study of blood T cells in healthy people across ages. Together with a sample-barcoded 5' primer, a J-beta primer mix was included in a second PCR lasting about 6 to 11 cycles. TCRdb fed the 5' RACE reads into MiXCR, producing one record per CDR3 protein. The sample consists of 750,000 to 850,000 distinct CDR3 sequences, roughly 25% of them appearing once. This sample also belongs to another study, concerning T cells of mothers and their children.

The specimen was blood. These receptors originate from a boy under 18 in good health.

This clonotype has a handful of counts. The chain joins TRBV28 to TRBJ1-5, with a possible D match to TRBD1 (6 bases). The CDR3 has 13 residues. V lost 5 bases and J 6 bases, leaving 11 bases between the germline ends. Germline V gene data show CDR1 as MDHEN and CDR2 as SYDVKM. CDR3 nucleotide sequence: TGTGCCAGCAGTATAGGGGGAGGTCAGCCCCAGCATTTT. Translated: CASSIGGGQPQHF.

This chain links TRBV5-5 with TRBJ2-5, with 9 bases identical to TRBD1. TRBJ2-7 explains the end of the DNA better; the J call may be wrong. There are 17 residues in the CDR3. Germline V lookup: CDR1 SGHKS, CDR2 YYEKEE (reference sequence). The CDR3: CASSPRRDRESFYEQYF. The CDR3 bases are TGTGCCAGCAGCCCCCGAAGGGACAGGGAATCCTTCTACGAGCAGTACTTC.

V and J are TRBV4-3 and TRBJ1-4; unclear D gene. The CDR3 spans 14 residues. CDR1 and CDR2 (germline): LGHNA, YSLEER. Trimming pared 2 bases from V and 8 bases from J, leaving 12 bases between. The CDR3 DNA is TGCGCCAGCAGCCAAAAGGCTCCGGGCGAAAAACTGTTTTTT. Translating gives CASSQKAPGEKLFF.

This clonotype was counted between two and nine times. The chain employs TRBV7-9 and TRBJ2-5; D gene ambiguous. The end of the DNA is better explained by TRBJ2-1, so the J call may be wrong. This CDR3 contains 11 residues. Per the germline V gene, CDR1 is SEHNR and CDR2 is FQNEAQ (reference sequence). DNA for the CDR3: TGTGCCACCTCTAGGATAAATGAGCAGTTCTTC. Protein product: CATSRINEQFF.

For this clonotype: The junction does not match germline at one end; this may be a read error. CDR3 loop: CASNLSHLKDTQYF. The CDR3 DNA sequence: TGTGCCAGCAACTTAAGTCACCTTAAGGATACGCAGTATTTT. The chain combines TRBV7-9 with TRBJ2-3, with unresolved D. Per germline, CDR1 SEHNR and CDR2 FQNEAQ (reference sequence). CDR3 length: 14 amino acids.

There are a few counts of this clonotype. This chain connects TRBV4-3 to TRBJ1-1; D is uncertain. CDR1 is LGHNA and CDR2 is YSLEER in the germline V gene. V shed 1 base and J shed 1 base, with 10 bases lying between them. This CDR3 is 15 amino acids long. CDR3 nucleotides: TGCGCCAGCAGCCAAGCCCACCATTCGAACACTGAAGCTTTCTTT. Its translation: CASSQAHHSNTEAFF.

The gene calls are TRBV27 and TRBJ1-2; weak D call: TRBD1 (6 bases). Trimming left V 5 bases short and J 4 bases short, with 17 bases between. CDR3 length: 15 residues. The V gene's germline CDR1 is MNHEY and CDR2 SMNVEV (reference sequence). The CDR3 nucleotides are TGTGCCAGCAGTCTACGACAGGAAGGAACCTATGGCTACACCTTC. It translates to CASSLRQEGTYGYTF.

This clonotype has more than one count but fewer than ten. This rearrangement joins TRBV10-3 to TRBJ1-1; TRBD1 aligns across 9 bases. The CDR3 length is 14 residues. Trimming cost V 3 bases and J 5 bases; bases outside gene matches: 4. Per the germline V gene, CDR1 is ENHRY and CDR2 is SYGVKD. The CDR3 DNA sequence: TGTGCCATCAGTGAAGACAGGGGGAGGACTGAAGCTTTCTTT. Amino acids: CAISEDRGRTEAFF.

This clonotype was observed a handful of times. The chain couples TRBV29-1 to TRBJ2-3; D possibly corresponds to TRBD1 (6 bases). Germline lookup yields CDR1 SQVTM and CDR2 ANQGSEA. The CDR3 totals 12 residues. CDR3 protein: CSPRTATDTQYF. Written as DNA, the CDR3 is TGCAGTCCCCGGACAGCCACAGATACGCAGTATTTT.

This sequence joins TRBV7-9 and TRBJ2-5; D is perhaps TRBD1 or TRBD2 (5 bases each). The assigned J gene may be wrong: the sequence end matches TRBJ2-1 better. This CDR3 spans 13 amino acids. The germline V gene encodes CDR1 SEHNR and CDR2 FQNEAQ (reference sequence). The CDR3 sequence: CASSPRGFDEQFF. Written as DNA, the CDR3 is TGTGCCAGCAGCCCGAGGGGTTTTGATGAGCAGTTCTTC.

This clonotype was seen more than once but under ten times. CDR3 sequence reads: CASSFNRGWDEKLFF. CDR3 nucleotides: TGTGCCAGCAGTTTCAATAGGGGGTGGGATGAAAAACTGTTTTTT. The rearrangement uses TRBV27 and TRBJ1-4; maybe TRBD1 (6 bases). Germline CDR1 reads MNHEY; CDR2 reads SMNVEV (reference sequence). The CDR3 is 15 residues long. Trimming pared 3 bases from V and 6 bases from J, leaving 14 bases between.

This clonotype was detected only once. The chain recombines TRBV7-9 with TRBJ2-1, with 10 nucleotides matching TRBD1. Germline CDR1 SEHNR, CDR2 FQNEAQ (reference sequence). Unmatched junction bases numbered 6, after V lost 2 bases and J lost 8 bases. CDR3 size: 15 residues. The CDR3 DNA is TGTGCCAGCAGCTTACTGGGACAGGGGAACGATGAGCAGTTCTTC. Amino acid sequence: CASSLLGQGNDEQFF. Together with reference TRBV7-9 and TRBJ2-1, the CDR3 gives the full variable domain: DTGVSQNPRHKITKRGQNVTFRCDPISEHNRLYWYRQTLGQGPEFLTYFQNEAQLEKSRLLSDRFSAERPKGSFSTLEIQRTEQGDSAMYLCASSLLGQGNDEQFFGPGTRLTVL.

This clonotype showed up just a few times. A read error may produce the germline difference seen at one junction end. The chain recombines TRBV18 with TRBJ2-5; D might be TRBD2 (5 bases). The J call may be incorrect, as the DNA end agrees better with TRBJ2-1. In germline, CDR1 is KGHSH, CDR2 LQKENI. The CDR3 sequence is 13 residues long. The CDR3 region is CASSPARDNEQFF. Here the CDR3 DNA reads TGCGCCAGCTCACCGGCGAGGGACAATGAGCAGTTCTTC.

On this clonotype: A junction boundary mismatches the germline segment, possibly from a read error. The V gene is TRBV7-2, the J gene TRBJ2-1; TRBD2 matches 13 bases. The CDR3 spans 20 residues. The germline V gene has CDR1 SGHTA and CDR2 FQGNSA. The CDR3 region is CASSLGGLAGKGGSYNEQFF. The CDR3, as DNA: TGCGCCAGCAGCTTAGGGGGACTAGCGGGAAAGGGGGGCTCCTACAATGAGCAGTTCTTC.

The gene calls are TRBV6-2 or TRBV6-3 and TRBJ2-7; possible D gene TRBD1, 6 bases. CDR1 and CDR2 (germline): MNHEY, SVGEGT. The CDR3 extends over 15 amino acids. V lost 5 bases and J 6 bases, leaving 20 bases between the germline ends. The CDR3: CASSHNPDRSGEQYF. The CDR3 coding sequence is TGTGCCAGCAGTCACAACCCCGACAGGTCGGGCGAGCAGTACTTC.

This chain links TRBV19 with TRBJ1-5; D remains ambiguous. V lost 3 bases and J lost 0, with 12 bases in between. The V gene's germline CDR1 is LNHDA and CDR2 SQIVND (reference sequence). CDR3 size: 16 residues. CDR3 DNA sequence: TGTGCCAGTAGTATCTCCCCCCGACTTAGCAATCAGCCCCAGCATTTT. The encoded protein is CASSISPRLSNQPQHF.

V usage is TRBV27 and J usage is TRBJ2-5, with D tentatively TRBD1 or TRBD2 (5 bases each). In germline, CDR1 is MNHEY, CDR2 SMNVEV (reference sequence). V was cut by 7 bases and J by 5 bases, with 17 bases left in between. This CDR3 region has 14 residues. The CDR3 coding sequence is TGTGCCAGCATCGCGAGGGGTGAAGGGGAGACCCAGTACTTC. This codes for CASIARGEGETQYF.

This chain joins TRBV20-1 and TRBJ1-2, with D hard to call. The CDR3 spans 12 residues. V lost 3 bases, J lost 3 bases, and 8 bases lay in between. CDR1 is DFQATT, CDR2 SNEGSKA, per germline (reference sequence). The CDR3 protein is CSARTGYYGYTF. The CDR3 region has the DNA TGCAGTGCTAGGACGGGGTACTATGGCTACACCTTC.

The rearrangement joins TRBV24-1 to TRBJ2-4; D is unresolved. This CDR3 region has 13 residues. V was cut by 1 base and J by 9 bases, with 9 bases left in between. The germline gives CDR1 KGHDR, CDR2 SFDVKD. CDR3 in DNA: TGTGCCACCAGTGATTTCGAGGAACGCATTCAGTACTTC. It translates to CATSDFEERIQYF.

In the case of this clonotype: A single base separates this from a much larger clone, so it may be a read error. The chain has TRBV6-4 and TRBJ2-3, with 7 bases fitting TRBD2. The CDR3 has 15 residues. In germline, CDR1 is MRHNA, CDR2 SNTAGT. CDR3 region: CANSVRAGTPDTQYF. The CDR3 DNA reads TGTGCCAACAGTGTTCGAGCGGGGACCCCAGATACGCAGTATTTT.